The T cell receptor beta chain under discussion was sequenced for a study of shared clonotypes between healthy human individuals. Study background: Donors had three CD4 naive, three CD4 memory, two CD8 naive and one CD8 memory plate apiece.

The CDR3 spans 15 residues. Germline-derived CDR1 and CDR2 are MNHEY and SMNVEV (reference sequence). The trim removed 5 bases at V and 4 bases at J, leaving 10 bases unmatched. TCRdb's table, derived via immunoSEQ multiplex PCR, lists solely in-frame clones and lacks some. Here the sample spans about 2.5 million clones, around 93% being singletons. Into CD45RA+ naive and CD45RA-negative memory subsets, the CD4+ cells were split. This chain uses TRBV27 with TRBJ1-2; 7 nucleotides align to TRBD1. This sequence originates from a man aged 18 to 30 in good health. Some clones in this sample may be carry-over from other donors' samples. Sequenced: naive CD4+ T cells from PBMCs. Documented subset: CD45RA+ positively selected. The CDR3 DNA sequence: TGTGCCAGCAGTCCCCGGGGGGGGACAGTCTATGGCTACACCTTC. It translates to CASSPRGGTVYGYTF.